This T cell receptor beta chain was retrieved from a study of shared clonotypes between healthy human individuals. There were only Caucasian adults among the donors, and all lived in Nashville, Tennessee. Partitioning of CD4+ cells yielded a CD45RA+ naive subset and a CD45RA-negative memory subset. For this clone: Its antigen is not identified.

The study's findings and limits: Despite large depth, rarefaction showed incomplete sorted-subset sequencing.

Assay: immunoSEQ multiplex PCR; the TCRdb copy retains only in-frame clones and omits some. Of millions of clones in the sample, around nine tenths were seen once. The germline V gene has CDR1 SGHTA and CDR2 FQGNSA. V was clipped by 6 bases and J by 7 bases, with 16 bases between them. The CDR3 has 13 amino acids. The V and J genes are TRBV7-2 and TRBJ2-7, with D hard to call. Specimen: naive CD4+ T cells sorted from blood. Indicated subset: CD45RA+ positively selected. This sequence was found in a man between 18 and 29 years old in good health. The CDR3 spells CASRPTRLEEQYF. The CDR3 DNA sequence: TGTGCCAGCAGACCAACCCGGTTGGAGGAGCAGTACTTC.